Below, 5 T cell receptor beta chains from the same sample are listed, as sequenced in a study of T cell responses to AZD1222 COVID-19 vaccine. Assay used: immunoSEQ multiplex PCR; TCRdb lists only in-frame clones, some missing. This table has 66,000 or so clones, more than 75% appearing once. Sequenced here: peripheral blood, sampled on day 0 of AZD1222 vaccination. These receptors originate from an adult in good health.

This chain links TRBV29-1 with TRBJ1-1; no reliable D call. The CDR3 loop spans 13 amino acids. V lost 5 bases to trimming and J lost 1 base, with 11 bases between them. Germline lookup yields CDR1 SQVTM and CDR2 ANQGSEA. In DNA form, the CDR3 reads TGCAGCGTTAACACGGCGGGGAACACTGAAGCTTTCTTT. This codes for CSVNTAGNTEAFF.

The rearrangement uses TRBV5-1 and TRBJ2-3, with TRBD1 matching over 9 bases. The CDR3 length is 14 residues. Per the germline V gene, CDR1 is SGHRS and CDR2 is YFSETQ. Germline trimming cut 7 bases from V and 2 bases from J; bases unmatched to any gene: 5. The CDR3, as DNA: TGCGCCAGCGACAGGGGGGAAGCCACAGATACGCAGTATTTT. Its protein is CASDRGEATDTQYF.

This rearrangement joins TRBV19 to TRBJ1-4; D possibly corresponds to TRBD1 (5 bases). Trimming removed 5 bases from V and 8 bases from J, with 21 bases in between. The CDR3 runs 16 residues. Germline CDR1 is LNHDA and CDR2 is SQIVND (reference sequence). The CDR3 here is CASSPRLGRQKEKLFF. The CDR3 DNA follows: TGTGCCAGTAGTCCCCGGTTGGGGCGTCAGAAGGAAAAACTGTTTTTT.

V gene TRBV6-5 combines with J gene TRBJ2-2; tentatively, D is TRBD1 (5 bases). Germline V CDR1 and CDR2: MNHEY, SVGAGI. Trimming cost V 2 bases and J 2 bases, with 6 bases left between them. This CDR3 is 14 amino acids long. The CDR3 loop reads CASSYQGNTGELFF. The CDR3 DNA reads as TGTGCCAGCAGTTACCAGGGAAACACCGGGGAGCTGTTTTTT.

V gene TRBV7-9 combines with J gene TRBJ1-2; possible D gene TRBD1, 5 bases. The CDR3 totals 17 residues. Trimming removed 0 bases at V and 7 bases at J, with 21 bases between. Germline V gene lookup returns CDR1 SEHNR and CDR2 FQNEAQ (reference sequence). The CDR3 loop reads CASSLARTAGPRTGYTF. CDR3 DNA sequence: TGTGCCAGCAGCTTAGCGCGAACTGCAGGGCCCCGCACTGGCTACACCTTC.